These T cell receptor beta chains were read from a single sample in a study of CD8 T cells in Susac syndrome. TCRdb ran MiXCR on the immunoSEQ multiplex PCR reads and lists one entry per CDR3 protein. The sample contains around 190,000 distinct CDR3 sequences, around 93% of which appear only once. The sample consisted of CD4+ T cells from PBMCs. These receptors all come from a human donor in good health. Both conserved end residues are part of each CDR3. The order of the fields is clone size, D gene, CDR3 length, J gene, V gene, CDR3 protein, CDR3 DNA. A D gene is named only where the DNA matches it firmly. For some rows the clone size is stated as once, few or many, or as a class when expanded; others skip it.

clone_size: -; d_call: -; cdr3_length: 13; j_call: TRBJ1-1; v_call: TRBV18; cdr3_aa: CASSRLFRTEAFF; cdr3_nt: TGTGCCAGCTCCCGCCTATTTCGCACTGAAGCTTTCTTT
clone_size: once; d_call: -; cdr3_length: 14; j_call: TRBJ1-1; v_call: TRBV20-1; cdr3_aa: CSAGKTGLNTEAFF; cdr3_nt: TGCAGTGCTGGAAAAACAGGGTTGAACACTGAAGCTTTCTTT
clone_size: -; d_call: -; cdr3_length: 16; j_call: TRBJ1-3; v_call: TRBV28; cdr3_aa: CASRLRGVISGNTIYF; cdr3_nt: TGTGCCAGCAGGTTACGGGGAGTTATCTCTGGAAACACCATATATTTT
clone_size: -; d_call: TRBD2; cdr3_length: 15; j_call: TRBJ2-5; v_call: TRBV7-2; cdr3_aa: CASSSQLAGGETQYF; cdr3_nt: TGTGCCAGCAGCAGCCAACTAGCGGGGGGAGAGACCCAGTACTTC
clone_size: -; d_call: TRBD1; cdr3_length: 15; j_call: TRBJ2-7; v_call: TRBV27; cdr3_aa: CASSSRTGKSYEQYF; cdr3_nt: TGTGCCAGCAGTTCCCGGACAGGGAAATCCTACGAGCAGTACTTC
clone_size: once; d_call: TRBD2; cdr3_length: 15; j_call: TRBJ2-1; v_call: TRBV7-9; cdr3_aa: CASSDTGLAVHEQFF; cdr3_nt: TGTGCCAGCAGCGATACGGGACTAGCGGTACATGAGCAGTTCTTC
clone_size: -; d_call: -; cdr3_length: 14; j_call: TRBJ2-1; v_call: TRBV19; cdr3_aa: CASSSQGSYNEQFF; cdr3_nt: TGTGCCAGTAGTAGCCAGGGTTCCTACAATGAGCAGTTCTTC
clone_size: -; d_call: -; cdr3_length: 13; j_call: TRBJ1-4; v_call: TRBV7-6; cdr3_aa: CAVRGATNEKLFF; cdr3_nt: TGTGCAGTTAGGGGGGCAACTAATGAAAAACTGTTTTTT
clone_size: -; d_call: TRBD2; cdr3_length: 16; j_call: TRBJ2-3; v_call: TRBV20-1; cdr3_aa: CSAPDYAGGYTDTQYF; cdr3_nt: TGCAGTGCCCCGGATTACGCGGGGGGTTACACAGATACGCAGTATTTT
clone_size: -; d_call: -; cdr3_length: 12; j_call: TRBJ2-5; v_call: TRBV20-1; cdr3_aa: CSARNQQETQYF; cdr3_nt: TGCAGTGCTAGGAATCAGCAAGAGACCCAGTACTTC
clone_size: -; d_call: -; cdr3_length: 14; j_call: TRBJ1-6; v_call: TRBV27; cdr3_aa: CASSLEQYNSPLHF; cdr3_nt: TGTGCCAGCAGTTTAGAACAGTATAATTCACCCCTCCACTTT
clone_size: -; d_call: TRBD1; cdr3_length: 13; j_call: TRBJ1-5; v_call: TRBV6-2/TRBV6-3; cdr3_aa: CASTDRGGQPQHF; cdr3_nt: TGTGCCAGTACGGACAGGGGAGGGCAGCCCCAGCATTTT
clone_size: once; d_call: -; cdr3_length: 13; j_call: TRBJ1-6; v_call: TRBV27; cdr3_aa: CASSSIVNSPLHF; cdr3_nt: TGTGCCAGCAGTTCAATAGTGAATTCACCCCTCCACTTT
clone_size: -; d_call: -; cdr3_length: 14; j_call: TRBJ1-5; v_call: TRBV25-1; cdr3_aa: CASSEFGLYQPQHF; cdr3_nt: TGTGCCAGCAGTGAATTCGGCCTTTATCAGCCCCAGCATTTT
clone_size: -; d_call: -; cdr3_length: 15; j_call: TRBJ2-7; v_call: TRBV19; cdr3_aa: CASSTRDKHSYEQYF; cdr3_nt: TGTGCCAGTAGTACCCGGGACAAACACTCCTACGAGCAGTACTTC
clone_size: once; d_call: -; cdr3_length: 14; j_call: TRBJ1-2; v_call: TRBV12-3/TRBV12-4; cdr3_aa: CASSLGSGGYGYTF; cdr3_nt: TGTGCCAGCAGTTTAGGCAGCGGGGGATATGGCTACACCTTC
clone_size: -; d_call: TRBD2; cdr3_length: 16; j_call: TRBJ2-1; v_call: TRBV5-1; cdr3_aa: CASSLDGSGGSREQFF; cdr3_nt: TGCGCCAGCAGCTTGGATGGTAGCGGGGGGTCAAGGGAGCAGTTCTTC
clone_size: -; d_call: TRBD1; cdr3_length: 12; j_call: TRBJ1-1; v_call: TRBV29-1; cdr3_aa: CSGQGLNTEAFF; cdr3_nt: TGCAGCGGACAGGGGTTAAACACTGAAGCTTTCTTT
clone_size: -; d_call: TRBD1; cdr3_length: 14; j_call: TRBJ1-5; v_call: TRBV6-6; cdr3_aa: CASRGQGRNQPQHF; cdr3_nt: TGTGCCAGCAGGGGACAGGGGCGCAATCAGCCCCAGCATTTT
clone_size: -; d_call: -; cdr3_length: 14; j_call: TRBJ1-2; v_call: TRBV6-5; cdr3_aa: CASSYTGANYGYTF; cdr3_nt: TGTGCCAGCAGTTACACGGGGGCTAACTATGGCTACACCTTC
clone_size: -; d_call: TRBD2; cdr3_length: 16; j_call: TRBJ2-5; v_call: TRBV7-3; cdr3_aa: CASSRPVGGGQETQYF; cdr3_nt: TGTGCCAGCAGCCGCCCCGTGGGCGGGGGGCAAGAGACCCAGTACTTC
clone_size: -; d_call: TRBD2; cdr3_length: 14; j_call: TRBJ2-3; v_call: TRBV7-9; cdr3_aa: CASSLDGGSDTQYF; cdr3_nt: TGTGCCAGCAGCTTAGACGGGGGGTCCGATACGCAGTATTTT
clone_size: -; d_call: -; cdr3_length: 12; j_call: TRBJ2-6; v_call: TRBV6-1; cdr3_aa: CASRSGANVLTF; cdr3_nt: TGTGCCAGCAGGTCCGGGGCCAACGTCCTGACTTTC
clone_size: once; d_call: TRBD1; cdr3_length: 15; j_call: TRBJ2-1; v_call: TRBV19; cdr3_aa: CASKTRTGGLNEQFF; cdr3_nt: TGTGCCAGTAAAACGAGGACAGGGGGCTTAAATGAGCAGTTCTTC
clone_size: once; d_call: -; cdr3_length: 15; j_call: TRBJ2-5; v_call: TRBV11-2; cdr3_aa: CASSLGTGKVKTQYF; cdr3_nt: TGTGCCAGCAGCTTAGGTACAGGGAAAGTCAAGACCCAGTACTTC
clone_size: -; d_call: -; cdr3_length: 13; j_call: TRBJ2-5; v_call: TRBV5-1; cdr3_aa: CASSYEGGETQYF; cdr3_nt: TGCGCCAGCAGCTACGAGGGAGGAGAGACCCAGTACTTC
clone_size: once; d_call: -; cdr3_length: 16; j_call: TRBJ1-5; v_call: TRBV6-5; cdr3_aa: CASSYLPRQEEQPQHF; cdr3_nt: TGTGCCAGCAGTTACCTACCAAGACAGGAGGAACAGCCCCAGCATTTT
clone_size: -; d_call: TRBD1; cdr3_length: 15; j_call: TRBJ2-5; v_call: TRBV7-8; cdr3_aa: CASSLGRDREETQYF; cdr3_nt: TGTGCCAGCAGCTTAGGCCGGGACAGGGAAGAGACCCAGTACTTC
clone_size: -; d_call: TRBD1; cdr3_length: 15; j_call: TRBJ1-5; v_call: TRBV3-1; cdr3_aa: CASSQGTGYNQPQHF; cdr3_nt: TGTGCCAGCAGCCAAGGGACAGGCTATAATCAGCCCCAGCATTTT
clone_size: -; d_call: -; cdr3_length: 16; j_call: TRBJ1-1; v_call: TRBV11-2; cdr3_aa: CASSLIGGPMNTEAFF; cdr3_nt: TGTGCCAGCAGCTTAATTGGGGGCCCCATGAACACTGAAGCTTTCTTT
clone_size: -; d_call: -; cdr3_length: 15; j_call: TRBJ2-5; v_call: TRBV5-1; cdr3_aa: CASSLEKREEETQYF; cdr3_nt: TGCGCCAGCAGCTTGGAAAAACGAGAGGAAGAGACCCAGTACTTC
clone_size: -; d_call: -; cdr3_length: 15; j_call: TRBJ1-1; v_call: TRBV3-1; cdr3_aa: CASSQNGARRAEAFF; cdr3_nt: TGTGCCAGCAGCCAAAACGGGGCACGCCGAGCTGAAGCTTTCTTT
clone_size: -; d_call: TRBD1; cdr3_length: 17; j_call: TRBJ2-3; v_call: TRBV7-6; cdr3_aa: CASSLAPTGGTTDTQYF; cdr3_nt: TGTGCCAGCAGCTTAGCCCCTACAGGGGGGACTACAGATACGCAGTATTTT
clone_size: -; d_call: -; cdr3_length: 13; j_call: TRBJ1-5; v_call: TRBV5-6; cdr3_aa: CASSLRGVEPQHF; cdr3_nt: TGTGCCAGCAGCTTGCGGGGTGTAGAGCCCCAGCATTTT
clone_size: -; d_call: -; cdr3_length: 13; j_call: TRBJ1-5; v_call: TRBV7-2; cdr3_aa: CASSLQGNQPQHF; cdr3_nt: TGTGCCAGCAGCTTACAGGGCAATCAGCCCCAGCATTTT
clone_size: few; d_call: -; cdr3_length: 15; j_call: TRBJ1-5; v_call: TRBV5-1; cdr3_aa: CASSLDGDSNQPQHF; cdr3_nt: TGCGCCAGCAGCTTGGACGGGGATAGCAATCAGCCCCAGCATTTT
clone_size: -; d_call: -; cdr3_length: 13; j_call: TRBJ2-6; v_call: TRBV6-5; cdr3_aa: CASWGAGANVLTF; cdr3_nt: TGTGCCAGCTGGGGCGCTGGGGCCAACGTCCTGACTTTC
clone_size: -; d_call: -; cdr3_length: 16; j_call: TRBJ1-2; v_call: TRBV19; cdr3_aa: CASSISTPGAGGGYTF; cdr3_nt: TGTGCCAGTAGTATTTCCACCCCAGGGGCAGGCGGCGGCTACACCTTC
clone_size: -; d_call: TRBD1; cdr3_length: 15; j_call: TRBJ2-3; v_call: TRBV7-3; cdr3_aa: CASSLTGQGSDTQYF; cdr3_nt: TGTGCCAGCAGCTTAACGGGACAGGGATCAGATACGCAGTATTTT